Listed below are T cell receptor beta chains from one sample, sequenced in a study of control samples from healthy donors and cancer patients. TCRdb keeps only in-frame clones here, not all; method: immunoSEQ multiplex PCR. The table records more than 95,000 clones, 75% to 90% of them present only once. The sample was PBMCs. Receptor source: a woman between 45 and 60 years old with colorectal cancer. Each CDR3 is given with its conserved first and last residue.

V | CDR3
TRBV7-8 | CASSERTSGRDNEQFF
TRBV19 | CASRDRGLTDTQYF
TRBV7-3 | CASSLTENSPLHF
TRBV7-9 | CASGEQGASGNTIYF
TRBV29-1 | CSAIEAKNIQYF
TRBV28 | CASSSYNSPLHF
TRBV25-1 | CASSTHSGLGGGETQYF
TRBV19 | CASSIQGGSSGANVLTF
TRBV18 | CASSQGVGSYNSPLHF
TRBV19 | CASSSRTGSGNTIYF
TRBV5-4 | CASSLAQGNAGANVLTF
TRBV5-1 | CASSLSPPGLNTEAFF
TRBV2 | CASSRTATNEKLFF
TRBV7-3 | CASGETGLASTDTQYF
TRBV2 | CASILASGDTDTQYF
TRBV12-3/TRBV12-4 | CASARGGYTIYF
TRBV28 | CASSFGTALLAGGDYEQFF
TRBV28 | CASSFGGTQPQHF
TRBV19 | CASSRRMESSYEQYF
TRBV3-1/TRBV3-2 | CASSQDSQAGNTIYF
TRBV19 | CASSTRVSQPQHF
TRBV5-5 | CASSLVGGPGETQYF
TRBV12-5 | CASGLDLGQYEKLFF
TRBV7-2 | CASSSPGYNQPQHF
TRBV19 | CASGAGYQPQHF
TRBV2 | CASSVGGGANEKLFF
TRBV24-1 | CATSAHDNYGYTF